This entry features one TCR beta chain sequence. Clones were read by immunoSEQ multiplex PCR, and TCRdb kept only the in-frame ones, dropping some. This sample has hundreds of thousands of clones, with roughly three quarters found just once. The data were obtained in a study of shared clonotypes between healthy human individuals. Trimming left V 5 bases short and J 8 bases short, with 18 bases between. The CDR3 has 15 amino acids. Germline V gene lookup returns CDR1 MNHNS and CDR2 SASEGT. The sample consisted of PBMCs. This chain joins TRBV6-1 and TRBJ1-4; a possible D gene is TRBD1 (5 bases). The receptor was isolated from a middle-aged woman in good health. Some clones in this sample may be carry-over from other donors' samples. The CDR3 sequence is CASSPGPLGREKLFF. The CDR3 bases are TGTGCCAGCAGTCCGGGACCCTTAGGCAGGGAAAAACTGTTTTTT.